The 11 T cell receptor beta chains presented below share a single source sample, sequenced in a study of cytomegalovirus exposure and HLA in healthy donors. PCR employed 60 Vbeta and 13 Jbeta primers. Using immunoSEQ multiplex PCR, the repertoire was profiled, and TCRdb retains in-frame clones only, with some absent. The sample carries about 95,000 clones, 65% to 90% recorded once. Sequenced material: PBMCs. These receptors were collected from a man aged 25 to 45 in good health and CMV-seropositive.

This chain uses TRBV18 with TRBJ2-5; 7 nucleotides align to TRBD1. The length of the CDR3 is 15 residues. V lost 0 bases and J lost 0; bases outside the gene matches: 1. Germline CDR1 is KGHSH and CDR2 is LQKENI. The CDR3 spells CASSPPGQYQETQYF. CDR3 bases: TGTGCCAGCTCACCACCGGGACAGTACCAAGAGACCCAGTACTTC.

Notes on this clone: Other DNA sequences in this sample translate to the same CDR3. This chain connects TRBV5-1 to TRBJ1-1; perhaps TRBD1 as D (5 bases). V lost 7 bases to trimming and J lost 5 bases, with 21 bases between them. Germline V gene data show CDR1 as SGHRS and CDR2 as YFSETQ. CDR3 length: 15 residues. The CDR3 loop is CASAPDRAGGTEAFF. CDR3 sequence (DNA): TGCGCCAGCGCCCCCGACAGAGCAGGCGGAACTGAAGCTTTCTTT.

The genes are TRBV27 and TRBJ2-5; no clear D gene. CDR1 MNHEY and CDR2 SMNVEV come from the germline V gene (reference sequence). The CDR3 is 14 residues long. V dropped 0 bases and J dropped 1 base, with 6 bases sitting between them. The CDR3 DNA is TGTGCCAGCAGTTTATCCGTCAGCCAAGAGACCCAGTACTTC. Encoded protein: CASSLSVSQETQYF.

The CDR3: CASKGLAALGEQFF. The CDR3, as DNA: TGTGCCAGCAAGGGGCTAGCGGCGCTCGGGGAGCAGTTCTTC. The V and J genes are TRBV2 and TRBJ2-1, with 7 bases aligning to TRBD2. The CDR3 contains 14 residues. The J segment lost 10 bases and the V segment lost 7 bases, leaving 13 bases of the junction unmatched. Per the germline V gene, CDR1 is SNHLY and CDR2 is FYNNEI. Full variable domain (outside the CDR3, taken from reference TRBV2 and TRBJ2-1): EPEVTQTPSHQVTQMGQEVILRCVPISNHLYFYWYRQILGQKVEFLVSFYNNEISEKSEIFDDQFSVERPDGSNFTLKIRSTKLEDSAMYFCASKGLAALGEQFFGPGTRLTVL.

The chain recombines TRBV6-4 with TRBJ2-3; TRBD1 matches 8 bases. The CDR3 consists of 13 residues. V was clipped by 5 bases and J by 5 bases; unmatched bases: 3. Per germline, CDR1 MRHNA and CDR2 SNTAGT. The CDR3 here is CASSQQGGDTQYF. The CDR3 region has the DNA TGTGCCAGCAGTCAACAGGGGGGAGATACGCAGTATTTT.

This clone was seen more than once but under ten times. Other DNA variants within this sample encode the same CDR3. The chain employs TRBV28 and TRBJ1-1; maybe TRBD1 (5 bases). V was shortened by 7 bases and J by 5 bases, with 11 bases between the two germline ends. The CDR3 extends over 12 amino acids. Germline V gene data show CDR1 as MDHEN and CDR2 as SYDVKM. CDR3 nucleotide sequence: TGTGCCAGCAAGGAGGGGAGAACTGAAGCTTTCTTT. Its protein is CASKEGRTEAFF.

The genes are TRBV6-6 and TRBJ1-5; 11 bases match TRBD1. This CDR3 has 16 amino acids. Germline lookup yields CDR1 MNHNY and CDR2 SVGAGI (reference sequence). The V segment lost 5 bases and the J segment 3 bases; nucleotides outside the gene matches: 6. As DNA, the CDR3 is TGTGCCAGCAGTCCAACGGACAGGGGGCACAATCAGCCCCAGCATTTT. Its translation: CASSPTDRGHNQPQHF.

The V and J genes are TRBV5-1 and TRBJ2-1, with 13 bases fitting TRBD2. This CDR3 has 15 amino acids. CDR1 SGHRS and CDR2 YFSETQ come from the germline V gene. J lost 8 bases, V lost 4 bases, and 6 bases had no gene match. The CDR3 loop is CASSTWTSGGDEQFF. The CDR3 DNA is TGCGCCAGCAGCACTTGGACTAGCGGGGGCGATGAGCAGTTCTTC.

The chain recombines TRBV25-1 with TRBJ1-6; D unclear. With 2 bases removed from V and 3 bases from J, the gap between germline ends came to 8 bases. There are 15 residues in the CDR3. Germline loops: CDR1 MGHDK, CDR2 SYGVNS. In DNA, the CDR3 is TGTGCCAGCAGTGAAACTAACCTCTATAATTCACCCCTCCACTTT. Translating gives CASSETNLYNSPLHF.

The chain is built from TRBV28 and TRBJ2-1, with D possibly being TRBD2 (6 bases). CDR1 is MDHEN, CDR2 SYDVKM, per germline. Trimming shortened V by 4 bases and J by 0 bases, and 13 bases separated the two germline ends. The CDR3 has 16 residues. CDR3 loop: CASSSSSGSSYNEQFF. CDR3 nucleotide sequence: TGTGCCAGCAGTTCAAGTAGCGGAAGCTCCTACAATGAGCAGTTCTTC.

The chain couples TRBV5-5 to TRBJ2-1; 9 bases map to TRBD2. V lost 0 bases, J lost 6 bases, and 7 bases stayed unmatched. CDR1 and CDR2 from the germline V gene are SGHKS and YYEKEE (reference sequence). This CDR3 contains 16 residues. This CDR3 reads CASSLVGTSRGNEQFF. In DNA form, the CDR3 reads TGTGCCAGCAGCTTGGTTGGGACTAGCAGGGGCAATGAGCAGTTCTTC.